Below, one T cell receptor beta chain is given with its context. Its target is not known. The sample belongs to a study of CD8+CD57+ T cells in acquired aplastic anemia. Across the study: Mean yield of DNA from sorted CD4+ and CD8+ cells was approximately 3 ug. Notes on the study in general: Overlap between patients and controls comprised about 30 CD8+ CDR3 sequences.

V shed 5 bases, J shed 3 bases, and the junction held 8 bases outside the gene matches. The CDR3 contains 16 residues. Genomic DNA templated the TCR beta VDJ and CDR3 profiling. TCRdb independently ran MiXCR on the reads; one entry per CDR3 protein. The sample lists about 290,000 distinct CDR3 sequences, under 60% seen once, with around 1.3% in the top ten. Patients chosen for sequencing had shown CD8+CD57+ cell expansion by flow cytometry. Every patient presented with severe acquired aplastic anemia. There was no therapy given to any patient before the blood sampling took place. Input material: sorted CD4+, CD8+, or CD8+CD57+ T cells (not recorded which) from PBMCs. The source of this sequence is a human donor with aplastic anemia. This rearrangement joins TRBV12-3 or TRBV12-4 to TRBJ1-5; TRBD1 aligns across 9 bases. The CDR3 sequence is CASSATGGEVNQPQHF. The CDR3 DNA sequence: TGTGCCAGCAGTGCAACAGGGGGCGAGGTCAATCAGCCCCAGCATTTT.